These 5 T cell receptor beta chains originate from one sample sequenced in a study of blood T cell repertoires in COVID-19. The table came from immunoSEQ multiplex PCR; TCRdb's copy has only in-frame clones and leaves some out. The profile shows approximately 85,000 clones, about nine tenths of them singletons. Sequencing was carried out using peripheral blood. These TCRs come from a woman aged 45-60 years with active or convalescent COVID-19.

The chain links TRBV21-1 to TRBJ1-1. TRBV21-1 is a pseudogene segment. The CDR3 is 16 amino acids. The CDR3 DNA sequence: TGTGCCAGCAGCAAAGATGAGAGGACCGGGGACACTGAAGCTTTCTTT. Its protein is CASSKDERTGDTEAFF.

This clone was picked up a small number of times. The rearrangement joins TRBV9 to TRBJ2-7, with TRBD2 matching 12 bases. CDR3 length: 15 amino acids. Germline V gene lookup returns CDR1 SGDLS and CDR2 YYNGEE. V shed 4 bases, J shed 3 bases, and the junction held 5 bases outside the gene matches. The CDR3: CASSSGTSGLYEQYF. CDR3 coding DNA: TGTGCCAGCAGCTCGGGGACTAGCGGGCTCTACGAGCAGTACTTC.

Only a few counts were recorded for this clone. The gene calls are TRBV2 and TRBJ2-5; no definite D call. V was shortened by 4 bases and J by 1 base, with 16 bases between the two germline ends. The length of the CDR3 is 16 residues. CDR1 and CDR2 from the germline V gene are SNHLY and FYNNEI. The CDR3 sequence is CASSAAAVKIQETQYF. The CDR3 DNA follows: TGTGCCAGCAGTGCGGCCGCGGTAAAGATCCAAGAGACCCAGTACTTC.

This chain joins TRBV6-1 and TRBJ2-7; a weak D match, TRBD1 (6 bases). The germline V gene encodes CDR1 MNHNS and CDR2 SASEGT. Trimming cost V 0 bases and J 2 bases, with 11 bases left between them. CDR3 length equals 15 residues. CDR3 sequence (DNA): TGTGCCAGCAGTGAAGCCCCAGGGGTGGCCTACGAGCAGTACTTC. Translating gives CASSEAPGVAYEQYF.

The V call is TRBV13, the J call TRBJ2-7, with a weak D call TRBD1 (5 bases). The germline V gene has CDR1 PRHDT and CDR2 FYEKMQ (reference sequence). This CDR3 spans 13 amino acids. Trimming removed 4 bases at V and 3 bases at J, with 10 bases between. CDR3 sequence: CASSSGHSYEQYF. CDR3 bases: TGTGCCAGCAGCTCCGGACACAGCTACGAGCAGTACTTC.